The 7 T cell receptor beta chains reported below all come from one sample, sequenced in a study of T cell repertoires in cytomegalovirus infection. TCRdb re-derived calls from the reads in MiXCR, one entry per CDR3 protein. The table records roughly 760,000 distinct CDR3 sequences, less than 40% of them present only once. Specimen: PBMCs. These receptors were obtained from a human donor in good health (CMV status not recorded). Some clones in this sample may be carry-over from other donors' samples.

This clonotype was seen only a few times. This chain joins TRBV9 and TRBJ2-1, with 8 bases fitting TRBD2. CDR1 is SGDLS and CDR2 is YYNGEE in the germline V gene. This CDR3 region has 15 residues. The trim removed 0 bases at V and 7 bases at J, leaving 6 bases unmatched. The CDR3 DNA is TGTGCCAGCAGCGTAGCCAGCGGGGGTGGGAATGAGCAGTTCTTC. It encodes CASSVASGGGNEQFF.

This clonotype was seen at least ten times. J is TRBJ2-3 and V is TRBV7-9; D might be TRBD1 (5 bases). CDR3 length: 14 amino acids. The V gene lost 5 bases and the J gene lost 4 bases, with 13 bases spanning the gap. The V gene's germline CDR1 is SEHNR and CDR2 FQNEAQ (reference sequence). CDR3 sequence reads: CASSRPRASDTQYF. Here the CDR3 DNA reads TGTGCCAGCAGCCGCCCCAGGGCTTCAGATACGCAGTATTTT.

In the case of this clonotype: This may stem from a read error, because a much larger clone lies one nucleotide away. As the CDR3 is not closed by the conserved phenylalanine or tryptophan, this likely results from a read error. The V and J genes are TRBV7-6 and TRBJ2-3; a possible D gene is TRBD2 (5 bases). With 3 bases removed from V and 1 base from J, the gap between germline ends came to 14 bases. This CDR3 has 16 amino acids. Germline CDR1 and CDR2: SGHVS and FNYEAQ. CDR3 region: CASSFPLLSGTDTQYL. CDR3 nucleotides: TGTGCCAGCAGCTTCCCACTCCTTAGCGGCACAGATACGCAGTATTTG.

Worth noting for this clonotype: A much larger clone is a single base away; this may be a read error. The chain's CDR3 is CASSEEAGVVPIHF. For the CDR3, the DNA is TGTGCCAGCAGTGAAGAGGCAGGGGTGGTCCCCATCCACTTT. The rearrangement joins TRBV6-1 to TRBJ1-6; a possible D gene is TRBD1 (6 bases). Germline V gene lookup returns CDR1 MNHNS and CDR2 SASEGT. This CDR3 region has 14 residues. With 1 base removed from V and 17 bases from J, the gap between germline ends came to 18 bases.

The CDR3 bases are TGTGCCAGCAGTCCCTACGCCGTGGGGGGGCTTACTGAAGCTTTCTTT. The encoded protein is CASSPYAVGGLTEAFF. V gene TRBV27 combines with J gene TRBJ1-1; possible D gene TRBD1, 6 bases. The CDR3 is 16 residues long. CDR1 is MNHEY and CDR2 is SMNVEV in the germline V gene (reference sequence). Trimming removed 5 bases at V and 5 bases at J, with 21 bases between.

The V gene is TRBV20-1, the J gene TRBJ1-5, with D possibly matching TRBD1 (6 bases). The V end lost 3 bases, the J end lost 5 bases, and 14 bases lay between the germline ends. Germline lookup yields CDR1 DFQATT and CDR2 SNEGSKA (reference sequence). The CDR3 sequence is 14 residues long. CDR3 region: CSARAGTTYQPQHF. For the CDR3, the DNA is TGCAGTGCTAGGGCAGGGACAACTTATCAGCCCCAGCATTTT.

The rearrangement joins TRBV6-1 to TRBJ1-1, with no clear D. The V end was cut by 8 bases, the J end by 1 base, with 11 bases between. Germline CDR1 MNHNS, CDR2 SASEGT. The CDR3 extends over 13 amino acids. CDR3 DNA: TGTGCCAGCGCCAGGTTAAGGAACACTGAAGCTTTCTTT. Translation: CASARLRNTEAFF.